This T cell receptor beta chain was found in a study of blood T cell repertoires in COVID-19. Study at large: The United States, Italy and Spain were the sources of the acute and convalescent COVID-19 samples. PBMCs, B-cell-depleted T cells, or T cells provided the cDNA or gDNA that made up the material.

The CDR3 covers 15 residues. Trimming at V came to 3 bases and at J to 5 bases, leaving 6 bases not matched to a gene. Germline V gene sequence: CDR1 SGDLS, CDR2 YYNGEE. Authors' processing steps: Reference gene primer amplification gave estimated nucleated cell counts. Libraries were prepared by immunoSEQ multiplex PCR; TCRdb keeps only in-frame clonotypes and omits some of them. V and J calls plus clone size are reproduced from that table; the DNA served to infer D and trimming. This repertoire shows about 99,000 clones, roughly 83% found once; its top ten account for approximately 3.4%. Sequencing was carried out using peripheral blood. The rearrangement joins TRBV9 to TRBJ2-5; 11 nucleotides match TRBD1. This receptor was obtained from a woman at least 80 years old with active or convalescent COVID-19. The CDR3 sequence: CASSAGQGAGETQYF. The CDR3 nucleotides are TGTGCCAGCAGCGCCGGACAGGGGGCAGGGGAGACCCAGTACTTC.